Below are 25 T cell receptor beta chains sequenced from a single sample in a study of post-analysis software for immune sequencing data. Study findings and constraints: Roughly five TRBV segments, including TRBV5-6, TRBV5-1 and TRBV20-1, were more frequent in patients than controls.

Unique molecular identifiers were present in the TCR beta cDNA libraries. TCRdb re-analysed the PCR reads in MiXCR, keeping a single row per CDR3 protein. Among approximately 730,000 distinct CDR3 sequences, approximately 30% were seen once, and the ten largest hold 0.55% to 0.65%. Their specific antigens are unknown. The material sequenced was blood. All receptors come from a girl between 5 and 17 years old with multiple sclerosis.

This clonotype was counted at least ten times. The CDR3 bases are TGTGCCAGCAGCTTAGCTTGGGGACAGGGTGGATACGAGCAGTACTTC. It encodes CASSLAWGQGGYEQYF. The rearrangement joins TRBV11-2 to TRBJ2-7; 9 bases line up with TRBD1. The germline V gene has CDR1 SGHAT and CDR2 FQNNGV. J gave up 4 bases and V 1 base, and 8 bases lay outside the gene matches. This CDR3 is built from 16 residues. Full variable domain (remainder filled in from reference TRBV11-2 and TRBJ2-7): EAGVAQSPRYKIIEKRQSVAFWCNPISGHATLYWYQQILGQGPKLLIQFQNNGVVDDSQLPKDRFSAERLKGVDSTLKIQPAKLEDSAVYLCASSLAWGQGGYEQYFGPGTRLTVT.

The CDR3 spells CASSPEAGGPVEQYF. For the CDR3, the DNA is TGTGCCAGCAGCCCCGAAGCGGGAGGGCCGGTTGAGCAGTACTTC. The chain joins TRBV5-6 to TRBJ2-7; 10 bases map to TRBD2. The germline CDR1 and CDR2 sequences are SGHDT and YYEEEE. Unmatched junction bases numbered 11, after V lost 4 bases and J lost 7 bases. CDR3 length equals 15 residues. The entire variable domain, with the rest obtained from reference TRBV5-6 and TRBJ2-7, is as follows: DAGVTQSPTHLIKTRGQQVTLRCSPKSGHDTVSWYQQALGQGPQFIFQYYEEEERQRGNFPDRFSGHQFPNYSSELNVNALLLGDSALYLCASSPEAGGPVEQYFGPGTRLTVT.

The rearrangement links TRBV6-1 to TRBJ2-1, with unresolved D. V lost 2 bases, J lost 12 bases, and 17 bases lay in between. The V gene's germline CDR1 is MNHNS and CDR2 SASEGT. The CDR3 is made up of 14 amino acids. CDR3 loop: CASSEFSPADGQFF. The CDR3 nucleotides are TGTGCCAGCAGTGAATTTTCACCGGCCGATGGGCAGTTCTTC.

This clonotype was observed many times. The CDR3 reads CASFAAQGANVLTF. DNA of the CDR3: TGTGCCAGCTTTGCGGCGCAGGGGGCCAACGTCCTGACTTTC. This chain joins TRBV6-6 and TRBJ2-6; no clear D. The V gene lost 8 bases and the J gene lost 4 bases, with 12 bases spanning the gap. The CDR3 is 14 residues long. Germline assignment: CDR1 MNHNY and CDR2 SVGAGI (reference sequence).

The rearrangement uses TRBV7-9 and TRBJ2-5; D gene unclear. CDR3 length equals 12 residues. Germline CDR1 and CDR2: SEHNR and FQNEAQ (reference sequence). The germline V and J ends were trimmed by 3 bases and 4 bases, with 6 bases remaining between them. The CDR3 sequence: CASSFGSETQYF. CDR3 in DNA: TGTGCCAGCAGCTTCGGATCAGAGACCCAGTACTTC.

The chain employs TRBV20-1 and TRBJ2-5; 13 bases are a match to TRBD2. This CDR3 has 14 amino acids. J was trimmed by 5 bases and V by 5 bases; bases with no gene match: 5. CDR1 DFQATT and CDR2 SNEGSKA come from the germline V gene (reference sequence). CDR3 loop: CSAPTSGGSETQYF. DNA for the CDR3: TGCAGTGCTCCGACTAGCGGGGGGTCGGAGACCCAGTACTTC.

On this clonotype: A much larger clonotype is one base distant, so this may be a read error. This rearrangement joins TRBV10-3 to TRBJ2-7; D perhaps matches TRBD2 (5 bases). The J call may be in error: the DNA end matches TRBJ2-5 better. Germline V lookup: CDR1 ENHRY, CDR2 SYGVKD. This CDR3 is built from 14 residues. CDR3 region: CAISESSGSETQYF. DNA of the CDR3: TGTGCCATCAGTGAGTCGTCGGGATCTGAGACCCAGTACTTC.

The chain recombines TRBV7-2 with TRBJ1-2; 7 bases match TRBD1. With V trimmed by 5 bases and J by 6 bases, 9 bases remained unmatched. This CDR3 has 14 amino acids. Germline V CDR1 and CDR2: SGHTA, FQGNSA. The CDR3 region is CASSQRGGGDGYTF. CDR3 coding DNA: TGTGCCAGCAGCCAGAGGGGAGGGGGCGATGGCTACACCTTC.

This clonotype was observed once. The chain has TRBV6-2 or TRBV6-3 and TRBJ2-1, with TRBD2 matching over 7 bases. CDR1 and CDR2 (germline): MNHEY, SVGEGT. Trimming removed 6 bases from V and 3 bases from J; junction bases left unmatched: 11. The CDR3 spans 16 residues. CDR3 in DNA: TGTGCCAGCAGCGCGAGGGAGGGTAGGAGCTACAATGAGCAGTTCTTC. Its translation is CASSAREGRSYNEQFF.

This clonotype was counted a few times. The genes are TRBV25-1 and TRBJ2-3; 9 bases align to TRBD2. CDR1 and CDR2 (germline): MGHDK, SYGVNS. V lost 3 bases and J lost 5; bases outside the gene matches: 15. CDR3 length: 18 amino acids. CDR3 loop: CASSDWSAGGSGGDTQYF. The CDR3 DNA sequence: TGTGCCAGCAGTGATTGGTCAGCGGGGGGCAGTGGAGGAGATACGCAGTATTTT.

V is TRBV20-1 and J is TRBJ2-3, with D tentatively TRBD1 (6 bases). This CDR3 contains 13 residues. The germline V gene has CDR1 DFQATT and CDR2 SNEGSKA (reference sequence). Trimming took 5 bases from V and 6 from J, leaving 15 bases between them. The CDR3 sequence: CSAGQGREDTQYF. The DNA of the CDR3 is TGCAGTGCTGGGCAGGGGCGTGAGGATACGCAGTATTTT.

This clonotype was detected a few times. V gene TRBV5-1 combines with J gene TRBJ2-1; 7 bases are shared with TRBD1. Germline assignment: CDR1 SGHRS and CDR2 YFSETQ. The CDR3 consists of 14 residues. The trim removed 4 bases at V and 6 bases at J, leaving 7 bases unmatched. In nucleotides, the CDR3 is TGCGCCAGCAGCGCGACGACAGGGTCCAATGAGCAGTTCTTC. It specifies CASSATTGSNEQFF.

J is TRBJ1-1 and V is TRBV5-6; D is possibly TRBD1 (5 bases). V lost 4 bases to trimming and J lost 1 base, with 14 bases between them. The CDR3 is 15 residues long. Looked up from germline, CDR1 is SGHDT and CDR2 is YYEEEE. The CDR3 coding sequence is TGTGCCAGCAGCCTACTTCGACAGAAGAACACTGAAGCTTTCTTT. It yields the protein CASSLLRQKNTEAFF.

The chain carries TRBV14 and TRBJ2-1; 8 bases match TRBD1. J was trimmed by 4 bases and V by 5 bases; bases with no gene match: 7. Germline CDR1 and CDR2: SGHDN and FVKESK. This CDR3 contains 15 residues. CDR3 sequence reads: CASSKNRGVYNEQFF. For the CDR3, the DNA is TGTGCCAGCAGCAAAAACAGGGGGGTTTACAATGAGCAGTTCTTC.

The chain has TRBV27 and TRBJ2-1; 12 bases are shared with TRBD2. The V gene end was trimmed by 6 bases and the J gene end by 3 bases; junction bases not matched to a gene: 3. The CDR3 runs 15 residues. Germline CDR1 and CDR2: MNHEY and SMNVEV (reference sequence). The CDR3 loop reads CASRRTSGVYNEQFF. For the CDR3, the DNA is TGTGCCAGCAGAAGGACTAGCGGGGTCTACAATGAGCAGTTCTTC.

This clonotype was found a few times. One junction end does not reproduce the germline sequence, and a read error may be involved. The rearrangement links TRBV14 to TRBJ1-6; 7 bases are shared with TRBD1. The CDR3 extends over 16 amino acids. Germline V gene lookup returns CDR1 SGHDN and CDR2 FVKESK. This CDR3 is CASSPLRGLGNSPLHF. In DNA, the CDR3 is TGTGCCAGTAGCCCGTTAAGGGGGCTAGGCAATTCACCCCTCCACTTT.

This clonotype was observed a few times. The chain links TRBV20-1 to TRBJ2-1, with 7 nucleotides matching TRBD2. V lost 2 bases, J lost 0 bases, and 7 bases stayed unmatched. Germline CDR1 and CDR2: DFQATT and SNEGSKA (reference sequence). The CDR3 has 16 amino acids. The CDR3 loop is CSARHPGGSSYNEQFF. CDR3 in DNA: TGCAGTGCTAGACATCCTGGCGGGAGCTCCTACAATGAGCAGTTCTTC.

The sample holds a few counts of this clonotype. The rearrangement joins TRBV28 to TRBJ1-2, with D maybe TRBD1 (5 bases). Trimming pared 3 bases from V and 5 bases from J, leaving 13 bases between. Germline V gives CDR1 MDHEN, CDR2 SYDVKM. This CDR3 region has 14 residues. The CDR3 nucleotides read TGTGCCAGCAGTTTCTCGGCCAGGGCTTATGGCTACACCTTC. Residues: CASSFSARAYGYTF.

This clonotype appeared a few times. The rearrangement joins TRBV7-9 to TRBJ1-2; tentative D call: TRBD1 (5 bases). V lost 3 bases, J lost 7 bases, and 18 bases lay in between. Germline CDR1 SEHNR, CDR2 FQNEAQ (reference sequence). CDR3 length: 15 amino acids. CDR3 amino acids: CASSFDGGAGLGYTF. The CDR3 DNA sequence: TGTGCCAGCAGCTTCGACGGCGGGGCAGGGCTTGGCTACACCTTC.

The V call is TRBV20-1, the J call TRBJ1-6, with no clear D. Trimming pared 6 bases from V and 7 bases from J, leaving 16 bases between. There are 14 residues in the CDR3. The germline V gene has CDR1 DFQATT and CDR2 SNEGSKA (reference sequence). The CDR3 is CSAPVLRANSPLHF. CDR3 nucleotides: TGCAGTGCCCCCGTATTGAGGGCCAATTCACCCCTCCACTTT.

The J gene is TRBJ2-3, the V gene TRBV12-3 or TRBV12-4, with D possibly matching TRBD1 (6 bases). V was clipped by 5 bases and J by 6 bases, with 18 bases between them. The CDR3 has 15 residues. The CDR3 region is CASSPGLQGIDTQYF. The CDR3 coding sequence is TGTGCCAGCAGTCCTGGACTGCAGGGGATCGATACGCAGTATTTT.

The CDR3 nucleotides are TGTGCCAGCAGCTGGGGGACGCACACAGATACGCAGTATTTT. Translation gives CASSWGTHTDTQYF. The rearrangement uses TRBV7-8 and TRBJ2-3; tentatively, D is TRBD1 or TRBD2 (5 bases each). There are 14 residues in the CDR3. Germline loops: CDR1 SGHVS, CDR2 FQNEAQ. Trimming removed 4 bases from V and 2 bases from J, with 10 bases in between.

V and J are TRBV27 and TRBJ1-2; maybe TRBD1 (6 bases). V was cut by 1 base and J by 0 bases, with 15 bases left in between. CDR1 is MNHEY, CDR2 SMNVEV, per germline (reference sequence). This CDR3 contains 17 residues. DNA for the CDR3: TGTGCCAGCAGTTTATGGTCCGGGGGCGGCACTAACTATGGCTACACCTTC. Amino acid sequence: CASSLWSGGGTNYGYTF.

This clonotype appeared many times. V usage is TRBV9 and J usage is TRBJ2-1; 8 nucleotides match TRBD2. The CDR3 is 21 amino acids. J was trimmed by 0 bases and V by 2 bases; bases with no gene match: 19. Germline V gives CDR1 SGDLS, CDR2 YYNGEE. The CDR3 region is CASSVPQENPAGGASYNEQFF. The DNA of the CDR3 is TGTGCCAGCAGCGTCCCCCAGGAGAATCCTGCGGGAGGAGCCTCCTACAATGAGCAGTTCTTC.

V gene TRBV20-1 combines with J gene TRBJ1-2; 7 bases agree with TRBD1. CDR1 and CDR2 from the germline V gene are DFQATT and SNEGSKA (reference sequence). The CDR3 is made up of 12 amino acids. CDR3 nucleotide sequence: TGCAGCTACAGGGGCCAGGGCTATGGCTACACCTTC. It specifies CSYRGQGYGYTF.